These 19 T cell receptor beta chains were all obtained from the same sample, sequenced in a study of blood T cell repertoires in COVID-19. Libraries were prepared by immunoSEQ multiplex PCR; TCRdb keeps only in-frame clonotypes and omits some of them. The sample includes roughly 100,000 clones, 87% of them seen just once. Sample: peripheral blood. These receptors came from a man in his fifties in a cohort sampled during active COVID-19.

This clone was seen a single time. The chain recombines TRBV5-4 with TRBJ2-3; 12 nucleotides align to TRBD2. Germline CDR1 reads SGHNT; CDR2 reads YYREEE (reference sequence). The CDR3 length is 18 residues. After removal of 1 base from V and 0 bases from J, the junction contained 6 bases not matched to a gene. CDR3 DNA: TGTGCCAGCAGCTTGCGCTCTAGCGGGGGGGCTAGCACAGATACGCAGTATTTT. This sequence encodes CASSLRSSGGASTDTQYF.

V usage is TRBV4-3 and J usage is TRBJ2-7; tentative D call: TRBD1 (6 bases). The V and J ends lost 0 bases and 2 bases respectively, with 8 bases between them. Looked up from germline, CDR1 is LGHNA and CDR2 is YSLEER. CDR3 length equals 14 residues. In DNA, the CDR3 is TGCGCCAGCAGCCAAGAGGACAGTACCTACGAGCAGTACTTC. This encodes CASSQEDSTYEQYF.

CDR3 sequence: CASSPSTGTVNYGYTF. The CDR3 nucleotides read TGTGCCAGCTCACCGTCGACCGGGACAGTAAACTATGGCTACACCTTC. The chain couples TRBV18 to TRBJ1-2, with 7 bases that match TRBD1. This CDR3 has 16 residues. The germline CDR1 and CDR2 sequences are KGHSH and LQKENI. Trimming cost V 3 bases and J 2 bases; bases outside gene matches: 9.

The rearrangement joins TRBV7-9 to TRBJ2-3; tentative D call: TRBD1 (5 bases). V was cut by 5 bases and J by 6 bases, with 15 bases left in between. CDR3 length: 14 amino acids. Germline CDR1 reads SEHNR; CDR2 reads FQNEAQ (reference sequence). Here the CDR3 DNA reads TGTGCCAGCAGCCTTAACCAGGGATCGGATACGCAGTATTTT. Translated: CASSLNQGSDTQYF.

The J gene is TRBJ2-3, the V gene TRBV7-6; the D gene is possibly TRBD2 (5 bases). V gave up 5 bases and J gave up 4 bases, with 13 bases separating them. The CDR3 is 14 amino acids. Germline loops: CDR1 SGHVS, CDR2 FNYEAQ. DNA for the CDR3: TGTGCCAGCAGCAGGAATAGCGCCCCAGATACGCAGTATTTT. This encodes CASSRNSAPDTQYF. Full variable domain (rest looked up from reference TRBV7-6 and TRBJ2-3): GAGVSQSPRYKVTKRGQDVALRCDPISGHVSLYWYRQALGQGPEFLTYFNYEAQQDKSGLPNDRFSAERPEGSISTLTIQRTEQRDSAMYRCASSRNSAPDTQYFGPGTRLTVL.

The rearrangement joins TRBV6-5 to TRBJ1-5; TRBD1 is a possible D gene (5 bases). V lost 7 bases and J 4 bases, leaving 14 bases between the germline ends. This CDR3 region has 14 residues. Germline V lookup: CDR1 MNHEY, CDR2 SVGAGI. The CDR3 reads CASTLGGGNQPQHF. Written as DNA, the CDR3 is TGTGCCAGCACTCTCGGGGGAGGGAATCAGCCCCAGCATTTT.

The chain joins TRBV14 to TRBJ2-4; the D gene is possibly TRBD1 (6 bases). CDR1 and CDR2 from the germline V gene are SGHDN and FVKESK. The CDR3 runs 17 residues. V was pared by 0 bases and J by 4 bases, with 16 bases between. DNA for the CDR3: TGTGCCAGCAGCCAAGAAGGATCGGCAGGGGCTAAAAACATTCAGTACTTC. Its translation is CASSQEGSAGAKNIQYF.

CDR3 sequence (DNA): TGTGCCAGCAGCCAAGATCGTCTTAACGACAGGCACCACTCCTACAATGAGCAGTTCTTC. It yields the protein CASSQDRLNDRHHSYNEQFF. The chain combines TRBV3-1 (or the pseudogene TRBV3-2) with TRBJ2-1, with D maybe TRBD1 (6 bases). The V and J ends lost 0 bases and 0 bases respectively, with 21 bases between them. Germline V gives CDR1 LGHDT, CDR2 YNNKEL (reference sequence). The CDR3 is 20 residues long.

The chain uses TRBV7-8 and TRBJ2-7, with TRBD2 identical over 8 bases. V shed 4 bases, J shed 1 base, and the junction held 3 bases outside the gene matches. The CDR3 has 14 residues. Per the germline V gene, CDR1 is SGHVS and CDR2 is FQNEAQ. This CDR3 is CASSSREGSYEQYV. The DNA for the CDR3 is TGTGCCAGCAGCTCCCGGGAGGGGTCCTACGAGCAGTACGTC.

The CDR3 spells CASSPSGAGELFF. For the CDR3, the DNA is TGTGCCAGCAGCCCGAGCGGGGCCGGGGAGCTGTTTTTT. The chain recombines TRBV7-8 with TRBJ2-2, with 7 bases identical to TRBD2. J was trimmed by 6 bases and V by 5 bases; bases with no gene match: 3. The CDR3 length is 13 residues. Germline lookup yields CDR1 SGHVS and CDR2 FQNEAQ. Based on the CDR3 plus reference TRBV7-8 and TRBJ2-2, the full variable domain is GAGVSQSPRYKVAKRGQDVALRCDPISGHVSLFWYQQALGQGPEFLTYFQNEAQLDKSGLPSDRFFAERPEGSVSTLKIQRTQQEDSAVYLCASSPSGAGELFFGEGSRLTVL.

The V call is TRBV7-8, the J call TRBJ2-7; 8 bases map to TRBD2. Trimming took 5 bases from V and 1 from J; bases not matched to a gene: 16. CDR1 is SGHVS, CDR2 FQNEAQ, per germline. The CDR3 contains 18 residues. The CDR3 here is CASSPFWTERGPSYEQYF. CDR3 DNA sequence: TGTGCCAGCAGCCCATTCTGGACCGAGCGGGGGCCTTCCTACGAGCAGTACTTC.

The chain is built from TRBV28 and TRBJ1-2; perhaps TRBD1 as D (5 bases). Germline assignment: CDR1 MDHEN and CDR2 SYDVKM. The CDR3 loop spans 18 amino acids. V was clipped by 1 base and J by 7 bases, with 25 bases between them. CDR3 residues: CASSLSRNPGTSSRGYTF. In nucleotides, the CDR3 is TGTGCCAGCAGTTTATCCCGAAACCCCGGGACTTCCTCACGTGGCTACACCTTC.

J is TRBJ2-7 and V is TRBV6-5; 8 positions match TRBD2. This CDR3 region has 14 residues. CDR1 and CDR2 from the germline V gene are MNHEY and SVGAGI. Losses at the gene ends were 6 bases for V and 5 bases for J; bases not matched to a gene: 9. The CDR3 coding sequence is TGTGCCAGCAGCCGCCGGGGGGGGTATGACGAGCAGTACGTC. Amino acid sequence: CASSRRGGYDEQYV.

The rearrangement links TRBV9 to TRBJ1-3; D unclear. Trimming took 3 bases from V and 0 from J, leaving 16 bases between them. CDR1 is SGDLS, CDR2 YYNGEE, per germline. The CDR3 has 17 amino acids. The CDR3 loop reads CASSAPRGDLSGNTIYF. The CDR3 DNA reads as TGTGCCAGCAGCGCCCCCCGCGGGGATCTCTCTGGAAACACCATATATTTT. Based on the CDR3 plus reference TRBV9 and TRBJ1-3, the full variable domain is DSGVTQTPKHLITATGQRVTLRCSPRSGDLSVYWYQQSLDQGLQFLIQYYNGEERAKGNILERFSAQQFPDLHSELNLSSLELGDSALYFCASSAPRGDLSGNTIYFGEGSWLTVV.

The table lists this clone with a count of one. The CDR3 protein is CASSPRVGGGEETQYF. In nucleotides, the CDR3 is TGTGCCAGCAGCCCCCGGGTCGGCGGGGGGGAAGAGACCCAGTACTTC. The V and J genes are TRBV3-1 (or the pseudogene TRBV3-2) and TRBJ2-5; TRBD2 matches at 9 bases. The CDR3 has 16 amino acids. Germline CDR1 is LGHDT and CDR2 is YNNKEL (reference sequence). After removal of 4 bases from V and 3 bases from J, the junction contained 9 bases not matched to a gene.

The rearrangement links TRBV3-1 (or the pseudogene TRBV3-2) to TRBJ1-4; D uncertain. Deletions cut 4 bases from V and 5 bases from J, with 5 bases between. This CDR3 contains 12 residues. Germline-derived CDR1 and CDR2 are LGHDT and YNNKEL (reference sequence). CDR3 DNA: TGTGCCAGCAGCCGAGGGAATGAAAAACTGTTTTTT. It codes for CASSRGNEKLFF.

A single count supports this clone. The chain employs TRBV6-2 or TRBV6-3 and TRBJ1-5, with D perhaps TRBD1 (6 bases). This CDR3 has 15 amino acids. Germline CDR1 is MNHEY and CDR2 is SVGEGT. V was trimmed by 0 bases and J by 10 bases, leaving 16 bases between them. The CDR3 here is CASSYSGQFYFPQHF. The CDR3 nucleotides read TGTGCCAGCAGTTACTCTGGACAGTTCTATTTTCCCCAGCATTTT.

This clone appeared a few times. This chain connects TRBV5-1 to TRBJ2-7, with TRBD1 matching over 7 bases. This CDR3 is 13 amino acids long. Germline trimming cut 4 bases from V and 2 bases from J; bases unmatched to any gene: 3. Germline V lookup: CDR1 SGHRS, CDR2 YFSETQ. The CDR3 sequence is CASSRDSAYEQYF. CDR3 nucleotide sequence: TGCGCCAGCAGCAGGGACAGCGCCTACGAGCAGTACTTC.

The CDR3 coding sequence is TGCGCCAGCAGCTCGGACGGGACAGGGGGCGTGAGAGAGACCCAGTACTTC. This encodes CASSSDGTGGVRETQYF. The genes are TRBV5-1 and TRBJ2-5, with 12 nucleotides matching TRBD1. J lost 4 bases, V lost 3 bases, and 10 bases had no gene match. Per germline, CDR1 SGHRS and CDR2 YFSETQ. The CDR3 is 17 amino acids.